This TCR beta chain was observed in a study of T cell responses to AZD1222 COVID-19 vaccine. Study-level results: Clonal diversity may have been underestimated in mostly white British donors.

V lost 2 bases, J lost 5 bases, and 6 bases lay in between. CDR1 and CDR2 (germline): DFQATT, SNEGSKA (reference sequence). The CDR3 extends over 11 amino acids. Profiling relied on immunoSEQ multiplex PCR, and the TCRdb table lists in-frame clones only, not all of them. The table shows over 100,000 clones, with approximately 93% occurring only once. On this clone: Its antigen is as yet unknown.

The rearrangement uses TRBV20-1 and TRBJ2-5; D uncertain. The source was peripheral blood, collected on day 0 of AZD1222 vaccination. The sequence was collected from an adult in good health. In nucleotides, the CDR3 is TGCAGTGCTAGAATTCTGGAGACCCAGTACTTC. The encoded protein is CSARILETQYF.